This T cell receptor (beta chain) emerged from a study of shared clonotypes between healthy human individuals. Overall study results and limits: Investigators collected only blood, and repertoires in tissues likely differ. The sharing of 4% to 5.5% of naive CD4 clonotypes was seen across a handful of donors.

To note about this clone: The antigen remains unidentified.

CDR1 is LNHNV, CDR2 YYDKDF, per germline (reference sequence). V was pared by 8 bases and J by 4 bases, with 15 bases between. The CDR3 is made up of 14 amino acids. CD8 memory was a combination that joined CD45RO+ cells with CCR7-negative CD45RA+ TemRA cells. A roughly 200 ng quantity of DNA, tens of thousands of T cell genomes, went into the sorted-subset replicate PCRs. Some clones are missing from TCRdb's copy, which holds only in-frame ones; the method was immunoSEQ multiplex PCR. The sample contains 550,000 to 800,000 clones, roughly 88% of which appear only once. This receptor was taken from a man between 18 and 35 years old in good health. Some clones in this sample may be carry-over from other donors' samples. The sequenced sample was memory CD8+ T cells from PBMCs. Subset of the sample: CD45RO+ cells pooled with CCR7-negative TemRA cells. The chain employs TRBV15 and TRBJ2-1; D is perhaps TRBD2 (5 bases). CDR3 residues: CATSPGNRYNEQFF. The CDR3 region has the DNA TGTGCCACCTCCCCCGGGAATCGGTACAATGAGCAGTTCTTC.